These T cell receptor beta chains were read from a single sample in a study of blood T cell repertoires in COVID-19. The protocol was immunoSEQ multiplex PCR, while the TCRdb copy is restricted to in-frame clones and leaves out a portion. The table lists some 22,000 clones, around 86% of them singletons, with approximately 18% in the top ten. Material for sequencing was peripheral blood. The receptor source for this set is a woman aged 80 or over with acute or convalescent COVID-19. CDR3s include the opening cysteine and the closing phenylalanine or tryptophan. A D gene is named only where the DNA matches it firmly. Clone size is given for some rows only: seen once, a few or many times, or a class if the clone is expanded.

j_gene	v_gene	d_gene	abundance	CDR3nt	CDR3aa
TRBJ2-5	TRBV6-5	TRBD2	NA	TGTGCCACCATGATAGCGGGACAAGAGACCCAGTACTTC	CATMIAGQETQYF
TRBJ2-1	TRBV27	NA	NA	TGTGCCAGCAGTTTGCGCGGGGACTACAATGAGCAGTTCTTC	CASSLRGDYNEQFF
TRBJ2-2	TRBV5-6	NA	NA	TGTGCCAGCAGCTTGGTGACAAGCCCCTCAGGGGAGCTGTTTTTT	CASSLVTSPSGELFF
TRBJ2-1	TRBV5-1	TRBD1	NA	TGCGCCAGCAGCTTGGGCGGGACAGGGGCCTACAATGAGCAGTTCTTC	CASSLGGTGAYNEQFF
TRBJ2-7	TRBV2	TRBD2	NA	TGTGCCAGCAGGAGTGGCGGGAGCCTTGGGGACGAGCAGTACTTC	CASRSGGSLGDEQYF
TRBJ1-2	TRBV19	TRBD1	NA	TGTGCCAGTAGTCTCCGCGTAGGGTGGGGACAGGGACCTACAAACTATGGCTACACCTTC	CASSLRVGWGQGPTNYGYTF
TRBJ2-2	TRBV5-4	TRBD1	NA	TGTGCCAGCAGCTTTCAGGGGGCCGACACCGGGGAGCTGTTTTTT	CASSFQGADTGELFF
TRBJ1-1	TRBV7-6	NA	NA	TGTGCCAGCAGCTTAGCAGTCGGCGGGACGAACACTGAAGCTTTCTTT	CASSLAVGGTNTEAFF
TRBJ2-3	TRBV6-2/TRBV6-3	NA	NA	TGTGCCAGCAGCCGCCGGCGTGTAGGCGGGGCGAATACGCAGTATTTT	CASSRRRVGGANTQYF
TRBJ2-1	TRBV11-2	TRBD1	few	TGTGCCAGCAGCCCTAACCTAGGACAGGAGGAGTTCTTC	CASSPNLGQEEFF
TRBJ1-4	TRBV27	TRBD1	NA	TGTGCCAGCAGCTCCCTCAAAGGGACAGGGAGGGAGAAAACTAATGAAAAACTGTTTTTT	CASSSLKGTGREKTNEKLFF
TRBJ2-7	TRBV6-6	TRBD1	NA	TGTGCCAGCAGGCGACAGGGCTACGAGCAGTACTTC	CASRRQGYEQYF
TRBJ1-3	TRBV6-5	NA	NA	TGTGCCAGCAGTTACTCGACTACTTCTGGAAACACCATATATTTT	CASSYSTTSGNTIYF
TRBJ2-5	TRBV4-1	NA	NA	TGCGCCAGCAGCCAAGTAACAGGAATAGCCGAGACCCAGTACTTC	CASSQVTGIAETQYF
TRBJ1-2	TRBV7-2	TRBD1	NA	TGTGCCAGCAGCTCGATTCCACTACAGGGGGCGGGAGGCTACACCTTC	CASSSIPLQGAGGYTF
TRBJ2-1	TRBV19	NA	NA	TGTGCCAGTAGTATAGGTTCGACTGGTGAGCAGTTCTTC	CASSIGSTGEQFF
TRBJ2-3	TRBV6-2/TRBV6-3	TRBD2	few	TGTGCCAGCAGCGTTACTAGCGTGGTAGATACGCAGTATTTT	CASSVTSVVDTQYF
TRBJ2-7	TRBV4-3	TRBD2	NA	TGCGCCAGCAGCCAAGATTGGGTAGGTCTAGCGGGGGCCGGCTCCTACGAGCAGTACTTC	CASSQDWVGLAGAGSYEQYF
TRBJ1-3	TRBV19	NA	NA	TGTGCCAGTAGTATAAAAGCCAACTCTGGAAACACCATATATTTT	CASSIKANSGNTIYF
TRBJ1-1	TRBV6-5	TRBD1	NA	TGTGCCAGCAGTTACGCGACAGGGCTAGGCACTGAAGCTTTCTTT	CASSYATGLGTEAFF
TRBJ2-6	TRBV5-8	NA	NA	TGTGCCAGCAGCTTGTCGAGGGCCGGTGGGGCCAACGTCCTGACTTTC	CASSLSRAGGANVLTF
TRBJ1-4	TRBV6-5	NA	NA	TGTGCCAGCAGTCCCCGGGGGGAGGCTAATGAAAAACTGTTTTTT	CASSPRGEANEKLFF
TRBJ2-3	TRBV5-8	NA	NA	TGTGCCAGCAGCCCCTACACAGATACGCAGTATTTT	CASSPYTDTQYF
TRBJ2-5	TRBV10-2	TRBD2	NA	TGCGCCAGCAGTGAGGAGGGAGCGGGAGGCGTAGAGACCCAGTACTTC	CASSEEGAGGVETQYF
TRBJ1-2	TRBV30	NA	NA	TGTGCCGGCCTCTCCAGGGAGGGCTTTTTGGGGGGCTACACCTTC	CAGLSREGFLGGYTF
TRBJ1-2	TRBV6-6	TRBD1	once	TGTGCCGCGGGGGAAACCGGGACAGGGGGCGCCGACGGCTACACCTTC	CAAGETGTGGADGYTF